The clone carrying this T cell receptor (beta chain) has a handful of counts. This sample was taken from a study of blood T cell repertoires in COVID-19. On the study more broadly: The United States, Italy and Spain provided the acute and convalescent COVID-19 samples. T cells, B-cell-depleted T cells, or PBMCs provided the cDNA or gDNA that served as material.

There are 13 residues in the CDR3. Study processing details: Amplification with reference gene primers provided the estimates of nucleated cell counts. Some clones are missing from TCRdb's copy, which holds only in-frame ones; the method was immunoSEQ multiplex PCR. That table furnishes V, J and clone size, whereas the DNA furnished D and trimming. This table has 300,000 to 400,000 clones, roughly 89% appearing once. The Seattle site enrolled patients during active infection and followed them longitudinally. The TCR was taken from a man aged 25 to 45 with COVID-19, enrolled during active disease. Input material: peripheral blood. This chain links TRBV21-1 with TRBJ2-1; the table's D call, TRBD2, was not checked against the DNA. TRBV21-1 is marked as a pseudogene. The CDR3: CAASREIGNEQFF. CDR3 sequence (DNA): TGTGCCGCCTCCCGGGAGATTGGAAATGAGCAGTTCTTC.